This TCR beta chain was observed in a study of spatial heterogeneity in lung cancer. Described time point: sample taken at primary tumor resection. The input material, whole RNA from tumor, nontumor lung or frozen PBMC, was sequenced unsorted. TCRdb independently ran MiXCR on the 5' RACE reads; one entry per CDR3 protein. The table has roughly 10,000 distinct CDR3 sequences, roughly a quarter seen once. This clonotype was seen more than once but under ten times. V lost 2 bases and J 5 bases, leaving 12 bases between the germline ends. CDR3 length: 14 amino acids. CDR1 KGHSH and CDR2 LQKENI come from the germline V gene.

The TCR originated in a female donor with early-stage non-small cell lung cancer. This chain joins TRBV18 and TRBJ2-5; D perhaps matches TRBD2 (5 bases). The specimen was PBMCs, collected at surgery. The CDR3 protein is CASSPAREGETQYF. The DNA of the CDR3 is TGTGCCAGCTCACCAGCACGGGAAGGGGAGACCCAGTACTTC.